This record concerns one T cell receptor (beta chain) sequence. Its antigen remains unidentified. Treatment indicated: oral pan-JAK inhibitor, 5-10 mg twice daily. Samples from alopecia areata patients were lesional scalp punch biopsies and peripheral blood. This entry belongs to a study of CD8+ T cells in alopecia areata. As for the study in general: Tofacitinib dosing lasted 6 to 18 months, which was then followed by 6 months off drug. Overall study results and limits: Scalp clonality, along with expanded CD8+ clones among the top 100, was significantly decreased by tofacitinib. Clarity of TCR sharing across patients fell short of that in mice, possibly HLA-related.

cDNA serving as the sequencing template came from extracted, reverse transcribed RNA. TCRdb's copy holds only in-frame clones and misses some; the assay was immunoSEQ multiplex PCR. This repertoire shows 200,000 to 250,000 clones, less than 65% found once; its top ten account for 4.2%. V dropped 6 bases and J dropped 0; count of bases not matched to a gene: 2. The CDR3 runs 14 residues. Germline CDR1 MNHEY, CDR2 SVGAGI. The source is a human donor with alopecia areata. Specimen: CD4+ T cells sorted from blood, collected at week 4, from a patient treated with tofacitinib. The rearrangement links TRBV6-5 to TRBJ2-3; 8 nucleotides match TRBD1. CDR3 amino acids: CASSDRGSTDTQYF. For the CDR3, the DNA is TGTGCCAGCAGCGACAGGGGAAGCACAGATACGCAGTATTTT.